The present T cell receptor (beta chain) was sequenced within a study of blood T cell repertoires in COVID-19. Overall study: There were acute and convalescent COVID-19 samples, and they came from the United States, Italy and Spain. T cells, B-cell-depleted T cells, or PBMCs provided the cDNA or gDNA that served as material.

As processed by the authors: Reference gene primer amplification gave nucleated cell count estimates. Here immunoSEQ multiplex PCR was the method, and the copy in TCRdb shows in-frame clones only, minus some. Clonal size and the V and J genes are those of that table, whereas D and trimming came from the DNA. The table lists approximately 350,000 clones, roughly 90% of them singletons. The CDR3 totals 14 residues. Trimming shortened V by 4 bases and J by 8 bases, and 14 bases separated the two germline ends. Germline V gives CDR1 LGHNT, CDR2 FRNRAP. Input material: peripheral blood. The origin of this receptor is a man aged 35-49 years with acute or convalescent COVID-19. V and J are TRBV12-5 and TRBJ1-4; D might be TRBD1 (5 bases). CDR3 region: CASGSFPGNEKLFF. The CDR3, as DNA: TGTGCTAGTGGTTCCTTTCCAGGGAACGAAAAACTGTTTTTT.